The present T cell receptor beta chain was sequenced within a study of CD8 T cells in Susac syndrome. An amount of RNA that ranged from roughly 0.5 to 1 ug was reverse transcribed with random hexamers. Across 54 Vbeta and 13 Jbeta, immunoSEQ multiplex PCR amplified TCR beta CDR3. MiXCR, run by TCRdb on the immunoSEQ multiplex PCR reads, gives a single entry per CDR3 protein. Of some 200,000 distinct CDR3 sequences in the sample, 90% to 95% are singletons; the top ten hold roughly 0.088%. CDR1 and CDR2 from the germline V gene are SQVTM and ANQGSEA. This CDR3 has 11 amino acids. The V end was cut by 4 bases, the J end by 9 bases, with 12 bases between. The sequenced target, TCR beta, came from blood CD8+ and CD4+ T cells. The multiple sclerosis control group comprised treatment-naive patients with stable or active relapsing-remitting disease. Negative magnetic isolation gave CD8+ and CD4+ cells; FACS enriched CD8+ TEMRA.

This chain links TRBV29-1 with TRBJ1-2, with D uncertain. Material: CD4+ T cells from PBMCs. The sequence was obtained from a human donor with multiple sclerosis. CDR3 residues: CSVVADPRYTF. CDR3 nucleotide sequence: TGCAGCGTTGTCGCGGACCCTCGCTACACCTTC.